Presented here are 30 T cell receptor beta chains from one specimen sequenced in a study of blood T cell repertoires in COVID-19. TCRdb's table, derived via immunoSEQ multiplex PCR, lists solely in-frame clones and lacks some. Among hundreds of thousands of clones listed, more than 80% were seen once. Sequenced: peripheral blood. The receptors here all came from an elderly woman with COVID-19, enrolled during active disease.

The chain employs TRBV9 and TRBJ1-5; 8 bases are shared with TRBD1. Germline loops: CDR1 SGDLS, CDR2 YYNGEE. CDR3 length: 18 amino acids. Trimming took 0 bases from V and 0 from J; bases not matched to a gene: 8. CDR3 in amino acids: CASSVGDRSWYSNQPQHF. The CDR3 DNA is TGTGCCAGCAGCGTAGGGGACAGGAGCTGGTATAGCAATCAGCCCCAGCATTTT. Filled out from reference TRBV9 and TRBJ1-5, the complete variable domain reads DSGVTQTPKHLITATGQRVTLRCSPRSGDLSVYWYQQSLDQGLQFLIQYYNGEERAKGNILERFSAQQFPDLHSELNLSSLELGDSALYFCASSVGDRSWYSNQPQHFGDGTRLSIL.

The chain combines TRBV6-5 with TRBJ2-3; D ambiguous. In germline, CDR1 is MNHEY, CDR2 SVGAGI. Trimming pared 0 bases from V and 4 bases from J, leaving 8 bases between. The CDR3 consists of 14 residues. CDR3 in DNA: TGTGCCAGCAGTTACTCTACAAATTCAGATACGCAGTATTTT. Translation gives CASSYSTNSDTQYF.

The chain employs TRBV19 and TRBJ2-7; unclear D gene. Trimming shortened V by 5 bases and J by 3 bases, and 11 bases separated the two germline ends. Germline loops: CDR1 LNHDA, CDR2 SQIVND (reference sequence). The CDR3 is 13 residues long. The CDR3: CASSPGLRYEQYF. DNA for the CDR3: TGTGCCAGTAGTCCCGGGTTACGCTACGAGCAGTACTTC. Combining the CDR3 with reference TRBV19 and TRBJ2-7 gives the whole variable domain DGGITQSPKYLFRKEGQNVTLSCEQNLNHDAMYWYRQDPGQGLRLIYYSQIVNDFQKGDIAEGYSVSREKKESFPLTVTSAQKNPTAFYLCASSPGLRYEQYFGPGTRLTVT.

As concerns this clone: The sample has other DNA sequences that encode this CDR3 too. The J gene is TRBJ1-5, the V gene TRBV18, with D perhaps TRBD1 (5 bases). V was pared by 6 bases and J by 4 bases, with 10 bases between. The CDR3 runs to 13 residues. Germline CDR1 is KGHSH and CDR2 is LQKENI. CDR3 loop: CASSPTVNQPQHF. The CDR3 DNA is TGTGCCAGCTCGCCGACAGTAAATCAGCCCCAGCATTTT. Drawing the rest from reference TRBV18 and TRBJ1-5, the complete variable domain is NAGVMQNPRHLVRRRGQEARLRCSPMKGHSHVYWYRQLPEEGLKFMVYLQKENIIDESGMPKERFSAEFPKEGPSILRIQQVVRGDSAAYFCASSPTVNQPQHFGDGTRLSIL.

This chain links TRBV2 with TRBJ1-1; tentatively, D is TRBD1 (5 bases). This CDR3 is built from 13 residues. Between the trimmed V and J ends, which lost 2 bases and 5 bases, there was a span of 9 bases. Germline CDR1 and CDR2: SNHLY and FYNNEI. Written as DNA, the CDR3 is TGTGCCAGCAGTGAACAGGGTGTTACTGAAGCTTTCTTT. This encodes CASSEQGVTEAFF. The entire variable domain, with the rest obtained from reference TRBV2 and TRBJ1-1, is as follows: EPEVTQTPSHQVTQMGQEVILRCVPISNHLYFYWYRQILGQKVEFLVSFYNNEISEKSEIFDDQFSVERPDGSNFTLKIRSTKLEDSAMYFCASSEQGVTEAFFGQGTRLTVV.

The V and J genes are TRBV27 and TRBJ2-1; tentative D call: TRBD2 (5 bases). This CDR3 region has 15 residues. Germline CDR1 MNHEY, CDR2 SMNVEV (reference sequence). V was pared by 3 bases and J by 9 bases, with 18 bases between. The CDR3 DNA sequence: TGTGCCAGCAGTTTTAGCCTCCTCTCGGCGGGTGAGCAGTTCTTC. Translating gives CASSFSLLSAGEQFF.

The V gene is TRBV2, the J gene TRBJ2-7; D is perhaps TRBD2 (6 bases). Germline-derived CDR1 and CDR2 are SNHLY and FYNNEI. The CDR3 is made up of 12 amino acids. The V end lost 8 bases, the J end lost 3 bases, and 11 bases lay between the germline ends. The CDR3 is CASLRTIYEQYF. CDR3 nucleotides: TGTGCCAGCCTTAGGACTATCTACGAGCAGTACTTC.

This clone was found once. V is TRBV19 and J is TRBJ2-2, with 7 bases matching TRBD2. This CDR3 comprises 15 residues. V lost 3 bases to trimming and J lost 5 bases; unmatched junction nucleotides: 6. Germline CDR1 reads LNHDA; CDR2 reads SQIVND (reference sequence). The CDR3 coding sequence is TGTGCCAGTAGTATGTCCGGGAGGCGTACCGGGGAGCTGTTTTTT. It is translated as CASSMSGRRTGELFF.

This clone was recorded once. The chain links TRBV6-5 to TRBJ2-7, with D possibly being TRBD2 (6 bases). There are 15 residues in the CDR3. Germline loops: CDR1 MNHEY, CDR2 SVGAGI. The V end lost 5 bases, the J end lost 0 bases, and 14 bases lay between the germline ends. CDR3 sequence: CASSRGDLSSYEQYF. Here the CDR3 DNA reads TGTGCCAGCAGTAGAGGGGACTTGAGCTCCTACGAGCAGTACTTC.

The rearrangement links TRBV10-3 to TRBJ2-3, with 11 positions matching TRBD2. CDR3 size: 13 residues. Germline CDR1 and CDR2: ENHRY and SYGVKD. The V gene end was trimmed by 9 bases and the J gene end by 6 bases; junction bases not matched to a gene: 5. The CDR3 DNA reads as TGTGCCATTTATAGCGGGGGGGAGGATACGCAGTATTTT. Encoded protein: CAIYSGGEDTQYF.

The rearrangement joins TRBV7-2 to TRBJ2-7; a weak D match, TRBD1 (6 bases). V lost 4 bases to trimming and J lost 4 bases, with 17 bases between them. The CDR3 loop spans 15 amino acids. Per the germline V gene, CDR1 is SGHTA and CDR2 is FQGNSA. DNA for the CDR3: TGTGCCAGCAGCTCCACTGCTCGGGGACAATACGAGCAGTACTTC. As protein: CASSSTARGQYEQYF. The full variable domain, with the rest looked up from reference TRBV7-2 and TRBJ2-7, is GAGVSQSPSNKVTEKGKDVELRCDPISGHTALYWYRQSLGQGLEFLIYFQGNSAPDKSGLPSDRFSAERTGGSVSTLTIQRTQQEDSAVYLCASSSTARGQYEQYFGPGTRLTVT.

This chain joins TRBV6-5 and TRBJ2-7; 10 bases agree with TRBD1. Germline CDR1 MNHEY, CDR2 SVGAGI. The junction had 8 bases not matched to a gene; V was cut back by 6 bases and J by 6 bases. The CDR3 contains 14 residues. The CDR3 spells CASSCGGQGCEQYF. The CDR3 nucleotides are TGTGCCAGCAGCTGCGGGGGACAGGGGTGCGAGCAGTACTTC.

The rearrangement joins TRBV10-3 to TRBJ2-7, with D possibly matching TRBD2 (5 bases). Trimming took 3 bases from V and 2 from J, leaving 17 bases between them. Germline values: CDR1 ENHRY, CDR2 SYGVKD. This CDR3 is built from 16 residues. The CDR3 DNA is TGTGCCATCAGTGAAATGGCTAGCTCCGCCGCCTACGAGCAGTACTTC. Protein sequence: CAISEMASSAAYEQYF.

V and J are TRBV28 and TRBJ1-2, with 7 positions matching TRBD1. The CDR3 covers 14 residues. Losses at the gene ends were 7 bases for V and 7 bases for J; bases not matched to a gene: 12. Germline CDR1 is MDHEN and CDR2 is SYDVKM. CDR3 loop: CASKRGQGGGGYTF. CDR3 nucleotide sequence: TGTGCCAGCAAAAGGGGTCAGGGGGGCGGTGGCTACACCTTC.

This sequence joins TRBV19 and TRBJ1-2, with a weak D call TRBD1 (5 bases). Germline lookup yields CDR1 LNHDA and CDR2 SQIVND (reference sequence). The V end lost 1 base, the J end lost 2 bases, and 8 bases lay between the germline ends. The CDR3 extends over 14 amino acids. CDR3 loop: CASSIGQKNYGYTF. The CDR3 DNA sequence: TGTGCCAGTAGTATAGGACAGAAGAACTATGGCTACACCTTC.

The chain employs TRBV4-1 and TRBJ2-1; 10 nucleotides line up with TRBD2. This CDR3 spans 15 amino acids. J gave up 5 bases and V 10 bases, and 11 bases lay outside the gene matches. CDR1 is MGHRA and CDR2 is YSYEKL in the germline V gene. The chain's CDR3 is CATRNGLAAHNEQFF. For the CDR3, the DNA is TGCGCCACCAGAAACGGACTAGCGGCTCACAATGAGCAGTTCTTC.

V gene TRBV10-3 combines with J gene TRBJ1-1; D may be TRBD1 (5 bases). The V and J ends lost 2 bases and 6 bases respectively, with 10 bases between them. CDR1 and CDR2 from the germline V gene are ENHRY and SYGVKD. The CDR3 consists of 13 residues. CDR3 loop: CAISEAGGAEAFF. The CDR3 bases are TGTGCCATCAGTGAGGCAGGAGGGGCTGAAGCTTTCTTT.

The rearrangement links TRBV7-2 to TRBJ1-5, with D maybe TRBD1 (5 bases). Per germline, CDR1 SGHTA and CDR2 FQGNSA. The V end was cut by 1 base, the J end by 6 bases, with 10 bases between. The length of the CDR3 is 14 residues. CDR3 nucleotide sequence: TGTGCCAGCAGCTTAGGGTCAACAGGTCAGCCCCAGCATTTT. The encoded protein is CASSLGSTGQPQHF. Together with reference TRBV7-2 and TRBJ1-5, the CDR3 gives the full variable domain: GAGVSQSPSNKVTEKGKDVELRCDPISGHTALYWYRQSLGQGLEFLIYFQGNSAPDKSGLPSDRFSAERTGGSVSTLTIQRTQQEDSAVYLCASSLGSTGQPQHFGDGTRLSIL.

The sample holds many counts of this clone. The chain combines TRBV7-9 with TRBJ1-5; D uncertain. CDR1 and CDR2 (germline): SEHNR, FQNEAQ (reference sequence). The CDR3 is 15 residues long. Trimming took off 0 bases at V and 3 bases at J, with 9 bases between the two ends. CDR3 sequence reads: CASSLAYSSNQPQHF. CDR3 coding DNA: TGTGCCAGCAGCTTAGCCTACAGTTCCAATCAGCCCCAGCATTTT.

The V and J genes are TRBV30 and TRBJ2-3; 15 bases agree with TRBD2. Germline values: CDR1 GTSNPN, CDR2 SVGIG (reference sequence). This CDR3 contains 18 residues. Germline trimming cut 3 bases from V and 4 bases from J; bases unmatched to any gene: 11. CDR3 bases: TGTGCCTGGAGCCGTGGACTAGCGGGGGGGAGTGGAGCAGATACGCAGTATTTT. Protein sequence: CAWSRGLAGGSGADTQYF.

This chain links TRBV5-4 with TRBJ1-2; D not certain. Deletions cut 2 bases from V and 2 bases from J, with 10 bases between. Germline-derived CDR1 and CDR2 are SGHNT and YYREEE (reference sequence). This CDR3 is 14 amino acids long. The DNA for the CDR3 is TGTGCCAGCAGCTTCGCCAGGCCGAACTATGGCTACACCTTC. It encodes CASSFARPNYGYTF.

A single count supports this clone. This chain connects TRBV11-3 to TRBJ2-7, with 8 nucleotides matching TRBD1. Unmatched junction bases numbered 5, after V lost 5 bases and J lost 2 bases. The germline gives CDR1 SGHNT, CDR2 YENEEA. CDR3 length: 14 amino acids. The chain's CDR3 is CASSPGTGTYEQYF. CDR3 DNA: TGTGCCAGCAGCCCCGGGACAGGAACCTACGAGCAGTACTTC.

This clone was seen a handful of times. V gene TRBV5-8 combines with J gene TRBJ1-1; D might be TRBD1 (5 bases). Trimming took off 1 base at V and 5 bases at J, with 9 bases between the two ends. This CDR3 has 13 residues. Germline loops: CDR1 SGHTS, CDR2 YDEGEE. The CDR3 region is CASSLRQGTEAFF. The CDR3 DNA follows: TGTGCCAGCAGCTTGCGGCAGGGTACTGAAGCTTTCTTT. Combining the CDR3 with reference TRBV5-8 and TRBJ1-1 gives the whole variable domain EAGVTQSPTHLIKTRGQQATLRCSPISGHTSVYWYQQALGLGLQFLLWYDEGEERNRGNFPPRFSGRQFPNYSSELNVNALELEDSALYLCASSLRQGTEAFFGQGTRLTVV.

This chain joins TRBV5-1 and TRBJ2-5; 9 bases line up with TRBD2. The CDR3 runs to 17 residues. V dropped 0 bases and J dropped 1; count of bases not matched to a gene: 7. Germline V gene lookup returns CDR1 SGHRS and CDR2 YFSETQ. CDR3: CASSLAGPSGAQETQYF. For the CDR3, the DNA is TGCGCCAGCAGCTTGGCTGGCCCTAGCGGGGCCCAAGAGACCCAGTACTTC.

This chain uses TRBV10-3 with TRBJ2-5; TRBD1 aligns across 8 bases. Germline CDR1 reads ENHRY; CDR2 reads SYGVKD. V lost 4 bases, J lost 1 base, and 5 bases stayed unmatched. The CDR3 is 15 residues long. Here the CDR3 DNA reads TGTGCCATCAGTGGTCCAGGGACAGGCCAAGAGACCCAGTACTTC. Translated: CAISGPGTGQETQYF.

This chain joins TRBV28 and TRBJ2-1; TRBD2 aligns across 14 bases. The germline CDR1 and CDR2 sequences are MDHEN and SYDVKM. Trimming removed 8 bases from V and 12 bases from J; junction bases left unmatched: 6. CDR3 length: 13 residues. The CDR3 protein is CASGLAGGKGQFF. The CDR3 DNA is TGTGCCAGCGGACTAGCGGGAGGTAAAGGGCAGTTCTTC.

CDR3 sequence: CAWRSGGWTTEAFF. The CDR3 DNA follows: TGTGCCTGGAGATCAGGGGGCTGGACCACTGAAGCTTTCTTT. The rearrangement joins TRBV30 to TRBJ1-1, with 8 bases aligning to TRBD1. Trimming cost V 3 bases and J 4 bases; bases outside gene matches: 7. Germline values: CDR1 GTSNPN, CDR2 SVGIG (reference sequence). This CDR3 is 14 amino acids long.

This clone occurred a few times. The chain links TRBV19 to TRBJ1-5; D is ambiguous. The CDR3 consists of 15 residues. V was trimmed by 1 base and J by 9 bases, leaving 16 bases between them. The germline gives CDR1 LNHDA, CDR2 SQIVND (reference sequence). CDR3 DNA: TGTGCCAGTAGTATAGCGAGGGCGGCCTTATCGCCCCAGCATTTT. Protein sequence: CASSIARAALSPQHF.

This clone was seen a few times. The V and J genes are TRBV5-1 and TRBJ1-5; D uncertain. V shed 0 bases and J shed 5 bases, with 9 bases lying between them. CDR3 length: 14 amino acids. Germline V CDR1 and CDR2: SGHRS, YFSETQ. The CDR3 sequence is CASSLGAGYQPQHF. In DNA, the CDR3 is TGCGCCAGCAGCTTGGGGGCAGGATATCAGCCCCAGCATTTT.

This clone appeared many times. The genes are TRBV10-3 and TRBJ2-7, with D tentatively TRBD2 (6 bases). V lost 8 bases, J lost 6 bases, and 17 bases lay in between. The CDR3 contains 13 residues. CDR1 ENHRY and CDR2 SYGVKD come from the germline V gene. CDR3 DNA: TGTGCCATCTTGGACCCTCTAGCGTTCGAGCAGTACTTC. Its protein is CAILDPLAFEQYF.